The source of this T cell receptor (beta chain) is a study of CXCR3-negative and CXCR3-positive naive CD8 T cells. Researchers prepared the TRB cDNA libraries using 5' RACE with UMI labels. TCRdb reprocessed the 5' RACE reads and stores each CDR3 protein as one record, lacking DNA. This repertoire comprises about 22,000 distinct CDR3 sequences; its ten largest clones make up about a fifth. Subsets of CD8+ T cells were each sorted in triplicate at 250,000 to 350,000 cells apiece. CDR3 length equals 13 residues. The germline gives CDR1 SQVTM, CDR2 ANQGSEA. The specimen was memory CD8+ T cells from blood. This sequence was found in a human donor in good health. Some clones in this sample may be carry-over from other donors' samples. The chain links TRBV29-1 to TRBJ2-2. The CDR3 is CSVPHSVSGELFF.